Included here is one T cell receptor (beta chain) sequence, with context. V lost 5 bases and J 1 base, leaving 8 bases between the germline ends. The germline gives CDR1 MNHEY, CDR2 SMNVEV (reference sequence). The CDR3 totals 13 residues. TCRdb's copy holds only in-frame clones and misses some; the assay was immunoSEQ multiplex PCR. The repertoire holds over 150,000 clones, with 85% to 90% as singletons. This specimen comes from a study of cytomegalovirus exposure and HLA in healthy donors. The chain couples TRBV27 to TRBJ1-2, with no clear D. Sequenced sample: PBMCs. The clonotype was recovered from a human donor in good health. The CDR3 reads CASSTRRNYGYTF. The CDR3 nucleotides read TGTGCCAGCAGTACTAGGCGTAACTATGGCTACACCTTC.